The 19 T cell receptor beta chains in this list originate from one sample, sequenced in a study of cytomegalovirus exposure and HLA in healthy donors. Primers for the PCR totalled 60 Vbeta and 13 Jbeta. Profiled with immunoSEQ multiplex PCR; TCRdb holds only in-frame clones, not every one. The sample shows some 130,000 clones, 60% to 75% of them seen only once. Specimen: PBMCs. These TCRs come from a man in his thirties or forties in good health and CMV-seronegative.

CDR3 loop: CASSPLGQGVGQPQHF. The CDR3 coding sequence is TGTGCCAGCTCACCTTTAGGACAGGGGGTCGGGCAGCCCCAGCATTTT. This chain links TRBV18 with TRBJ1-5; 10 positions match TRBD1. Germline V gene data show CDR1 as KGHSH and CDR2 as LQKENI. V was clipped by 3 bases and J by 7 bases; unmatched bases: 9. The CDR3 extends over 16 amino acids.

This rearrangement joins TRBV2 to TRBJ2-1, with 11 nucleotides matching TRBD1. The CDR3 spans 15 residues. The J segment lost 7 bases and the V segment lost 1 base, leaving 3 bases of the junction unmatched. Germline V gene data show CDR1 as SNHLY and CDR2 as FYNNEI. CDR3 DNA sequence: TGTGCCAGCAGTGAAGACGGACAGGGGGCGAATGAGCAGTTCTTC. Its translation is CASSEDGQGANEQFF.

The sample holds a few counts of this clone. The chain couples TRBV7-7 to TRBJ2-1, with TRBD2 matching 8 bases. The CDR3 has 16 amino acids. CDR1 is SSHAT and CDR2 is FNYEAQ in the germline V gene (reference sequence). Trimming at V came to 1 base and at J to 0 bases, leaving 2 bases not matched to a gene. CDR3 residues: CASSLGSGSSYNEQFF. The DNA of the CDR3 is TGTGCCAGCAGCTTAGGGAGCGGGAGCTCCTACAATGAGCAGTTCTTC.

The CDR3 region has the DNA TGTGCCAGCAGCTCAGTCACCTTCGAGCAGTACTTC. The encoded protein is CASSSVTFEQYF. The V call is TRBV7-9, the J call TRBJ2-7; no definite D call. Trimming left V 4 bases short and J 6 bases short, with 10 bases between. From germline, CDR1 is SEHNR and CDR2 FQNEAQ (reference sequence). The CDR3 consists of 12 residues.

This clone was recorded a few times. The chain joins TRBV6-6 to TRBJ1-2; 7 bases line up with TRBD1. Germline CDR1 and CDR2: MNHNY and SVGAGI (reference sequence). The CDR3 extends over 14 amino acids. V shed 6 bases and J 4 bases; nucleotides not matched to a gene: 8. The CDR3 bases are TGTGCCAGCAGAACAGGGGAGTACGGCTATGGCTACACCTTC. Amino acid sequence: CASRTGEYGYGYTF.

The rearrangement links TRBV19 to TRBJ1-6; the D is unclear. V lost 3 bases and J 13 bases, leaving 10 bases between the germline ends. Germline V gene sequence: CDR1 LNHDA, CDR2 SQIVND (reference sequence). The CDR3 has 12 amino acids. This CDR3 reads CASSMPEAPLHF. CDR3 DNA: TGTGCCAGTAGTATGCCCGAGGCCCCCCTCCACTTT. Looking up the rest from reference TRBV19 and TRBJ1-6 gives the full variable domain: DGGITQSPKYLFRKEGQNVTLSCEQNLNHDAMYWYRQDPGQGLRLIYYSQIVNDFQKGDIAEGYSVSREKKESFPLTVTSAQKNPTAFYLCASSMPEAPLHFGNGTRLTVT.

The chain couples TRBV27 to TRBJ2-7; TRBD2 matches 7 bases. The CDR3 runs to 16 residues. V was pared by 6 bases and J by 1 base, with 12 bases of the junction left unmatched. Germline CDR1 MNHEY, CDR2 SMNVEV (reference sequence). CDR3 bases: TGTGCCAGCAGACCGGGGGGAGGGAATCCTTCCTACGAGCAGTACTTC. This sequence encodes CASRPGGGNPSYEQYF.

The chain joins TRBV7-9 to TRBJ1-2; D is possibly TRBD1 (5 bases). The germline V gene has CDR1 SEHNR and CDR2 FQNEAQ (reference sequence). V gave up 5 bases and J gave up 0 bases, with 13 bases separating them. The CDR3 runs to 15 residues. CDR3 DNA sequence: TGTGCCAGCAGCCCCCGCAGGGATCCTAACTATGGCTACACCTTC. It translates to CASSPRRDPNYGYTF.

The chain joins TRBV10-3 to TRBJ1-5; perhaps TRBD1 as D (6 bases). The CDR3 runs to 16 residues. Germline V lookup: CDR1 ENHRY, CDR2 SYGVKD. The germline V and J ends were trimmed by 4 bases and 0 bases, with 13 bases remaining between them. This CDR3 reads CAISAAGEYSNQPQHF. The CDR3 coding sequence is TGTGCCATCAGTGCTGCAGGGGAATATAGCAATCAGCCCCAGCATTTT.

V and J are TRBV19 and TRBJ2-7; unclear D gene. Per the germline V gene, CDR1 is LNHDA and CDR2 is SQIVND (reference sequence). The germline V and J ends were trimmed by 3 bases and 0 bases, with 12 bases remaining between them. The CDR3 is made up of 15 amino acids. This CDR3 reads CASSIGSASSYEQYF. CDR3 DNA: TGTGCCAGTAGTATCGGGTCGGCCAGCTCCTACGAGCAGTACTTC.

The CDR3 DNA reads TGTGCCAGTAGTATGTGGGGGGTCTACAATGAGCAGTTCTTC. Encoded protein: CASSMWGVYNEQFF. The V call is TRBV19, the J call TRBJ2-1, with a tentative D call TRBD2 (6 bases). Germline values: CDR1 LNHDA, CDR2 SQIVND (reference sequence). Trimming took 3 bases from V and 3 from J, leaving 9 bases between them. The CDR3 is 14 amino acids.

The rearrangement joins TRBV5-1 to TRBJ2-5; TRBD2 aligns across 8 bases. CDR1 and CDR2 (germline): SGHRS, YFSETQ. The CDR3 runs to 14 residues. Trimming took 4 bases from V and 3 from J; bases not matched to a gene: 5. The chain's CDR3 is CASSLGTSKETQYF. CDR3 DNA: TGCGCCAGCAGCCTAGGGACTAGTAAAGAGACCCAGTACTTC.

This clone was picked up a small number of times. Germline and junction disagree at one end, which may indicate a read error. In nucleotides, the CDR3 is TGTGCCAGTAGTACCACAGTCACTGGGGCCAACGGCCTGACTTTC. The encoded protein is CASSTTVTGANGLTF. The chain joins TRBV19 to TRBJ2-6; perhaps TRBD1 as D (5 bases). Germline CDR1 and CDR2: LNHDA and SQIVND (reference sequence). The CDR3 length is 15 residues.

The rearrangement joins TRBV5-1 to TRBJ1-5; a weak D match, TRBD1 (5 bases). V gave up 0 bases and J gave up 6 bases, with 13 bases separating them. This CDR3 comprises 15 residues. Germline CDR1 SGHRS, CDR2 YFSETQ. For the CDR3, the DNA is TGCGCCAGCAGCTTGGGTCTGGGGCAAGGTCAGCCCCAGCATTTT. As protein: CASSLGLGQGQPQHF.

The table lists this clone with a few counts. The chain is built from TRBV23-1 and TRBJ1-2, with D perhaps TRBD1 (5 bases). TRBV23-1 is known as an ORF, though its function is uncertain. This CDR3 comprises 13 residues. Deletions cut 4 bases from V and 8 bases from J, with 14 bases between. The CDR3 DNA reads as TGCGCCAGCAGTCGGGCAGGGCCCGCGGGCTACACCTTC. Translating it yields CASSRAGPAGYTF.

Concerning this clone: This CDR3 is also generated by other DNA sequences in the sample. This chain links TRBV30 with TRBJ1-5; D is ambiguous. The germline CDR1 and CDR2 sequences are GTSNPN and SVGIG (reference sequence). Between the trimmed V and J ends, which lost 1 base and 4 bases, there was a span of 8 bases. The CDR3 contains 13 residues. Here the CDR3 reads CAWSADSNQPQHF. The CDR3 DNA sequence: TGTGCCTGGAGTGCCGATAGTAATCAGCCCCAGCATTTT.

The chain has TRBV27 and TRBJ2-7; D is perhaps TRBD1 (6 bases). There are 13 residues in the CDR3. Trimming removed 5 bases at V and 4 bases at J, with 12 bases between. CDR1 MNHEY and CDR2 SMNVEV come from the germline V gene (reference sequence). CDR3 sequence (DNA): TGTGCCAGCAGTAGGACAGTGGGATACGAGCAGTACTTC. Protein sequence: CASSRTVGYEQYF.

J is TRBJ2-7 and V is TRBV13; a weak D match, TRBD2 (6 bases). There are 19 residues in the CDR3. Germline assignment: CDR1 PRHDT and CDR2 FYEKMQ (reference sequence). The V end lost 1 base, the J end lost 1 base, and 23 bases lay between the germline ends. The CDR3 loop reads CASSLVGWREQTTSYEQYF. CDR3 in DNA: TGTGCCAGCAGCTTAGTGGGTTGGCGGGAACAGACCACTTCCTACGAGCAGTACTTC.

CDR3 in DNA: TGTGCCAGCAGCCAAGGACTAGCGGAAGAGACCCAGTACTTC. This encodes CASSQGLAEETQYF. This chain uses TRBV4-2 with TRBJ2-5, with 9 positions matching TRBD2. CDR3 length: 14 residues. V shed 1 base and J 3 bases; nucleotides not matched to a gene: 0. CDR1 is LGHNA, CDR2 YNFKEQ, per germline.